A single sample gave rise to the 23 T cell receptor beta chains below, sequenced in a study of ipilimumab plus nivolumab after autologous stem cell transplantation. Generated by immunoSEQ multiplex PCR, the TCRdb table keeps only in-frame clones and is missing some. The sample has roughly 3,000 clones, less than 90% seen once. Source: PBMCs, taken in a trial of ipilimumab plus nivolumab as post-transplant consolidation. These receptors were obtained from a male donor with multiple myeloma.

In this sample, this clone turned up once. CDR3 coding DNA: TGTGCCAGCAGTTACGACCGGGAAGCAGGAAACACCATATATTTT. This encodes CASSYDREAGNTIYF. V gene TRBV6-5 combines with J gene TRBJ1-3; D is undetermined. The CDR3 runs 15 residues. Germline CDR1 is MNHEY and CDR2 is SVGAGI. Deletions cut 2 bases from V and 4 bases from J, with 12 bases between.

The chain is built from TRBV7-9 and TRBJ2-2, with 7 bases lining up with TRBD1. CDR1 SEHNR and CDR2 FQNEAQ come from the germline V gene (reference sequence). This CDR3 comprises 14 residues. V trimming: 5 bases; J trimming: 6 bases; junction bases outside the gene matches: 6. CDR3 protein: CASSRQGEAGELFF. The CDR3 coding sequence is TGTGCCAGCAGCAGACAGGGAGAGGCCGGGGAGCTGTTTTTT.

V usage is TRBV18 and J usage is TRBJ1-2, with D possibly TRBD1 on 5 matching bases. V lost 3 bases and J lost 6, with 8 bases in between. The V gene's germline CDR1 is KGHSH and CDR2 LQKENI. The CDR3 runs to 12 residues. The CDR3 nucleotides read TGTGCCAGCTCACCGGGGACCCATGGCTACACCTTC. Translated: CASSPGTHGYTF.

CDR3 DNA sequence: TGTGCCAGCAGGAAGACAGGCGATAATTCACCCCTCCACTTT. This sequence encodes CASRKTGDNSPLHF. V usage is TRBV6-6 and J usage is TRBJ1-6; perhaps TRBD1 as D (6 bases). Germline assignment: CDR1 MNHNY and CDR2 SVGAGI (reference sequence). V lost 6 bases to trimming and J lost 5 bases, with 11 bases between them. The CDR3 contains 14 residues.

The rearrangement joins TRBV9 to TRBJ1-2; 9 bases are a match to TRBD1. This CDR3 is built from 16 residues. Germline trimming cut 4 bases from V and 6 bases from J; bases unmatched to any gene: 13. CDR1 and CDR2 (germline): SGDLS, YYNGEE. The CDR3 spells CASSLIPGQGGDGYTF. CDR3 DNA: TGTGCCAGCAGCTTAATCCCGGGACAGGGAGGGGATGGCTACACCTTC.

The CDR3: CASSQDHWGGSSNQPQHF. The CDR3 nucleotides are TGTGCCAGCAGCCAAGATCATTGGGGGGGGTCAAGCAATCAGCCCCAGCATTTT. This chain uses TRBV4-2 with TRBJ1-5; perhaps TRBD1 as D (5 bases). From germline, CDR1 is LGHNA and CDR2 YNFKEQ. The CDR3 contains 18 residues. Trimming took off 0 bases at V and 1 base at J, with 16 bases between the two ends.

The V and J genes are TRBV5-6 and TRBJ1-5; a weak D match, TRBD1 (5 bases). Deletions cut 0 bases from V and 7 bases from J, with 11 bases between. The CDR3 spans 14 residues. The V gene's germline CDR1 is SGHDT and CDR2 YYEEEE. CDR3 sequence: CASSLGPGGQPQHF. CDR3 in DNA: TGTGCCAGCAGCTTGGGACCTGGGGGACAGCCCCAGCATTTT.

The chain joins TRBV9 to TRBJ2-5; D is possibly TRBD1 or TRBD2 (5 bases each). The DNA end lines up better with TRBJ2-7; the J call may be wrong. This CDR3 is built from 16 residues. Germline V CDR1 and CDR2: SGDLS, YYNGEE. The CDR3 nucleotides read TGTGCCAGCAGCCCCCCTTTTCGGGACGGATCTTACGAGCAGTACTTC. As protein: CASSPPFRDGSYEQYF.

The chain joins TRBV11-3 to TRBJ2-1, with a possible D match to TRBD1 (5 bases). Trimming removed 1 base from V and 8 bases from J, with 21 bases in between. Germline V gene data show CDR1 as SGHNT and CDR2 as YENEEA. The CDR3 has 17 amino acids. The CDR3 nucleotides are TGTGCCAGCAGCTTAGTAGTAACAGGTTCCCCGGCGGATGAGCAGTTCTTC. It is translated as CASSLVVTGSPADEQFF.

V usage is TRBV5-6 and J usage is TRBJ2-7; D is perhaps TRBD2 (6 bases). The CDR3 extends over 17 amino acids. In germline, CDR1 is SGHDT, CDR2 YYEEEE. V was pared by 0 bases and J by 0 bases, with 16 bases between. For the CDR3, the DNA is TGTGCCAGCAGCTTGGCGATGGCGGGGAAGAGCTCCTACGAGCAGTACTTC. Translating gives CASSLAMAGKSSYEQYF.

The CDR3 sequence: CTSTLNRVVSCEQYF. The DNA of the CDR3 is TGCACCAGCACCTTAAACAGGGTTGTCTCTTGCGAGCAGTACTTC. This chain links TRBV1 with TRBJ2-7; TRBD1 is the table's D call, not checked against the DNA. TRBV1 is given as a pseudogene. This CDR3 contains 15 residues.

This clone was observed a single time. The V and J genes are TRBV28 and TRBJ2-3, with 14 bases identical to TRBD2. Trimming at V came to 5 bases and at J to 0 bases, leaving 13 bases not matched to a gene. Germline V CDR1 and CDR2: MDHEN, SYDVKM. The CDR3 is 20 amino acids. The CDR3 DNA reads TGTGCCAGCAGTGGAGCCCGGGGACTAGCGGGGGCTCTAAGCACAGATACGCAGTATTTT. Translating gives CASSGARGLAGALSTDTQYF.

The rearrangement joins TRBV11-3 to TRBJ2-3; D may match TRBD1 or TRBD2 (5 bases each). The CDR3 has 17 residues. V was trimmed by 6 bases and J by 1 base, leaving 20 bases between them. In germline, CDR1 is SGHNT, CDR2 YENEEA. In nucleotides, the CDR3 is TGTGCCAGCAGTCAAGGTGTTGGGACCGGGCGCACAGATACGCAGTATTTT. It yields the protein CASSQGVGTGRTDTQYF.

V is TRBV6-5 and J is TRBJ2-5, with a weak D call TRBD2 (6 bases). CDR1 is MNHEY, CDR2 SVGAGI, per germline. The V end was cut by 6 bases, the J end by 4 bases, with 18 bases between. The CDR3 loop spans 15 amino acids. Written as DNA, the CDR3 is TGTGCCAGCAGCCAAGCGGGCACCGGGCGAGAGACCCAGTACTTC. This sequence encodes CASSQAGTGRETQYF.

V usage is TRBV28 and J usage is TRBJ1-3, with a possible D match to TRBD1 (5 bases). With 6 bases removed from V and 0 bases from J, the gap between germline ends came to 12 bases. Germline values: CDR1 MDHEN, CDR2 SYDVKM. CDR3 length equals 15 residues. The CDR3 DNA follows: TGTGCCAGCAGCCGGACATTAAGCTCTGGAAACACCATATATTTT. The encoded protein is CASSRTLSSGNTIYF.

In its sample, this clone was seen a few times. The rearrangement links TRBV6-6 to TRBJ2-1; 7 bases map to TRBD2. CDR1 is MNHNY, CDR2 SVGAGI, per germline (reference sequence). V shed 2 bases, J shed 9 bases, and the junction held 13 bases outside the gene matches. The CDR3 length is 16 residues. CDR3 nucleotides: TGTGCCAGCAGTTACCAACGTAACACTGGGGGGGGTGAGCAGTTCTTC. This gives the protein CASSYQRNTGGGEQFF.

This chain links TRBV10-3 with TRBJ1-1, with a tentative D call TRBD1 (6 bases). V shed 10 bases and J shed 1 base, with 16 bases lying between them. Germline assignment: CDR1 ENHRY and CDR2 SYGVKD. The length of the CDR3 is 14 residues. The DNA for the CDR3 is TGTGCCACCATAAGGGGGACAACGAACACTGAAGCTTTCTTT. Translation gives CATIRGTTNTEAFF.

V gene TRBV7-2 combines with J gene TRBJ1-2; 8 bases are a match to TRBD1. Germline CDR1 and CDR2: SGHTA and FQGNSA. This CDR3 is 15 amino acids long. V lost 5 bases to trimming and J lost 4 bases; unmatched junction nucleotides: 9. CDR3 region: CASSIRDRNPYGYTF. Written as DNA, the CDR3 is TGTGCCAGCAGCATCCGGGACAGGAATCCCTATGGCTACACCTTC.

The chain recombines TRBV28 with TRBJ1-5; D is possibly TRBD1 (5 bases). V gave up 5 bases and J gave up 5 bases, with 22 bases separating them. This CDR3 contains 17 residues. The germline V gene encodes CDR1 MDHEN and CDR2 SYDVKM. The CDR3 here is CASSTLRAPRAYQPQHF. In nucleotides, the CDR3 is TGTGCCAGCAGTACCCTCAGGGCCCCCCGAGCTTATCAGCCCCAGCATTTT.

This chain connects TRBV6-6 to TRBJ1-2; no firm D call. Trimming left V 6 bases short and J 3 bases short, with 17 bases between. Germline CDR1 is MNHNY and CDR2 is SVGAGI (reference sequence). The CDR3 is 15 amino acids. CDR3 region: CASSLLSRADYGYTF. For the CDR3, the DNA is TGTGCCAGCAGCTTGTTGAGTAGGGCGGACTATGGCTACACCTTC.

Only a few counts were recorded for this clone. This chain connects TRBV5-4 to TRBJ1-6; 9 nucleotides agree with TRBD1. This CDR3 is 15 amino acids long. Germline loops: CDR1 SGHNT, CDR2 YYREEE (reference sequence). Trimming at V came to 4 bases and at J to 10 bases, leaving 9 bases not matched to a gene. The CDR3 DNA is TGTGCCAGCAGCGTGGGACAGGGATGGAAATCACCCCTCCACTTT. Translating it yields CASSVGQGWKSPLHF.

CDR3 nucleotides: TGTGCCAGCAGCTCCGGGACCTACGAGCAGTACTTC. It encodes CASSSGTYEQYF. This rearrangement joins TRBV6-6 to TRBJ2-7; a weak D match, TRBD2 (5 bases). Trimming left V 6 bases short and J 2 bases short, with 8 bases between. CDR1 and CDR2 from the germline V gene are MNHNY and SVGAGI (reference sequence). CDR3 length: 12 amino acids.

V usage is TRBV5-1 and J usage is TRBJ1-1; TRBD1 matches at 7 bases. This CDR3 comprises 15 residues. Germline V gives CDR1 SGHRS, CDR2 YFSETQ. The V segment lost 3 bases and the J segment 2 bases; nucleotides outside the gene matches: 7. The CDR3 DNA sequence: TGCGCCAGCAGCTGGGGCGACAGGGACAACACTGAAGCTTTCTTT. As protein: CASSWGDRDNTEAFF.